These T cell receptor beta chains were read from a single sample in a study of T-cell memory formation after mild COVID-19. Via MiXCR, TCRdb re-called the 5' RACE reads, giving one row per CDR3 protein. The sample consists of about 390,000 distinct CDR3 sequences, roughly 15% of them appearing once. The sample comprised PBMCs or a T cell subset sorted from them (not recorded which). The receptors originated from a man younger than 30 who had mild COVID-19 (a few samples of this study predate the infection). Cell type and time point are not known. CDR3s include the opening cysteine and the closing phenylalanine or tryptophan. The D gene is left open where the match is weak. Clone size is shown for a subset of rows, as once, few, many or a class of expanded clone.

NA TRBJ1-5 TRBV6-6 TRBD1 CASSYPGQGELAQHF TGTGCCAGCAGTTACCCGGGACAGGGAGAATTGGCCCAGCATTTT
few TRBJ2-1 TRBV28 NA CAIRGSSYNEQFF TGTGCCATCCGGGGTAGCTCCTACAATGAGCAGTTCTTC
NA TRBJ1-1 TRBV2 NA CASRGNAGSTEAFF TGTGCCAGCAGGGGGAACGCGGGGAGCACTGAAGCTTTCTTT
NA TRBJ1-1 TRBV5-1 NA CASSGTRENTEAFF TGCGCCAGCAGTGGGACCCGGGAGAACACTGAAGCTTTCTTT
few TRBJ1-2 TRBV7-9 NA CASSSSGPSFIYGYTF TGTGCCAGCAGCTCTTCCGGGCCCTCCTTTATCTATGGCTACACCTTC
NA TRBJ1-3 TRBV15 NA CATSLGANQGNTIYF TGTGCCACCAGCCTAGGGGCAAATCAGGGAAACACCATATATTTT
few TRBJ1-6 TRBV6-2/TRBV6-3 NA CASSFVRTNSPLHF TGTGCCAGCAGTTTTGTAAGAACAAATTCACCCCTCCACTTT
NA TRBJ1-2 TRBV7-9 NA CASSITGTYSGYTF TGTGCCAGCAGCATTACCGGGACATATTCTGGCTACACCTTC
NA TRBJ2-7 TRBV14 NA CASSQGRGARSYEQYF TGTGCCAGCAGCCAAGGCCGGGGGGCGAGGTCCTACGAGCAGTACTTC
few TRBJ2-1 TRBV6-4 NA CASSVGGGSNEQFF TGTGCCAGCAGTGTTGGAGGGGGGAGCAATGAGCAGTTCTTC
NA TRBJ1-1 TRBV7-6 NA CASSLSDGGGTEAFF TGTGCCAGCAGCTTAAGCGACGGGGGTGGGACTGAAGCTTTCTTT
NA TRBJ2-1 TRBV12-3/TRBV12-4 NA CASSLNRVKFF TGTGCCAGCAGTTTAAACCGCGTAAAGTTCTTC
few TRBJ2-1 TRBV6-5 NA CASSYQTTSVSGNEQFF TGTGCCAGCAGTTACCAAACAACCTCAGTAAGCGGAAATGAGCAGTTCTTC
few TRBJ1-4 TRBV6-5 NA CASRPAGFATNEKLFF TGTGCCAGCAGACCAGCAGGGTTTGCAACTAATGAAAAACTGTTTTTT
NA TRBJ2-7 TRBV12-3/TRBV12-4 TRBD2 CASSLVTGGAREQYF TGTGCCAGCAGTTTAGTTACCGGGGGGGCACGGGAGCAGTACTTC
many TRBJ1-4 TRBV5-4 NA CASSLRNEKLFF TGTGCCAGCAGCTTGCGTAACGAAAAACTGTTTTTT
NA TRBJ2-3 TRBV24-1 NA CATSVSTDTQYF TGTGCCACCAGTGTTAGCACAGATACGCAGTATTTT
many TRBJ1-2 TRBV5-1 NA CASSNVPLYGYTF TGCGCCAGCAGCAACGTCCCGCTTTATGGCTACACCTTC
NA TRBJ1-3 TRBV11-2 NA CASSLFSGNTIYF TGTGCCAGCAGCTTATTCTCTGGAAACACCATATATTTT
NA TRBJ2-1 TRBV6-6 NA CASSYRDGRFF TGTGCCAGCAGTTACCGGGACGGACGGTTCTTC
NA TRBJ2-1 TRBV29-1 TRBD2 CSALLAGGGVEQFF TGCAGCGCCCTACTAGCGGGGGGAGGGGTTGAGCAGTTCTTC
NA TRBJ1-2 TRBV6-2/TRBV6-3 NA CASSYTTAPVYGYTF TGTGCCAGCAGTTACACCACAGCGCCCGTCTATGGCTACACCTTC
NA TRBJ1-2 TRBV11-2 NA CASSSVRHPNYGYTF TGTGCCAGCAGCTCGGTTAGGCACCCAAACTATGGCTACACCTTC
many TRBJ2-3 TRBV10-3 NA CAISGDLGPDTQYF TGTGCCATCAGTGGTGACCTCGGCCCAGATACGCAGTATTTT
few TRBJ1-2 TRBV28 NA CASRPSGGYGYTF TGTGCCAGCAGACCCTCGGGCGGCTATGGCTACACCTTC
few TRBJ2-7 TRBV7-2 NA CASSLVGGTTYEQYF TGTGCCAGCAGCTTAGTCGGGGGTACTACCTACGAGCAGTACTTC
NA TRBJ2-2 TRBV5-1 NA CASSRHRGAPNTGELFF TGCGCCAGCAGCAGACATCGAGGGGCTCCGAACACCGGGGAGCTGTTTTTT
few TRBJ1-5 TRBV28 NA CASSLGLHGSNQPQHF TGTGCCAGCAGTTTAGGGTTGCACGGGAGCAATCAGCCCCAGCATTTT
few TRBJ2-5 TRBV7-8 NA CASSLKDHQETQYF TGTGCCAGCAGCTTAAAGGACCATCAAGAGACCCAGTACTTC
NA TRBJ2-3 TRBV4-1 TRBD1 CASSPEGASTDTQYF TGCGCCAGCAGCCCTGAGGGGGCTAGCACAGATACGCAGTATTTT
NA TRBJ2-7 TRBV20-1 NA CSARQGMHEQYF TGCAGTGCTAGACAGGGGATGCACGAGCAGTACTTC
NA TRBJ1-2 TRBV29-1 NA CSGSFRDYGYTF TGCAGTGGGTCGTTCAGGGACTATGGCTACACCTTC
NA TRBJ2-7 TRBV4-1 NA CASSQGTSGEQYF TGCGCCAGCAGCCAAGGGACCTCCGGGGAGCAGTACTTC
few TRBJ1-2 TRBV24-1 TRBD1 CATSDQDRVRGYTF TGTGCCACCAGTGACCAAGACAGGGTCCGCGGCTACACCTTC
NA TRBJ2-5 TRBV29-1 NA CSFSLGAFGETQYF TGCAGCTTCTCCCTCGGGGCCTTTGGCGAGACCCAGTACTTC
NA TRBJ1-1 TRBV30 NA CAWSEGWGAESFF TGTGCCTGGAGTGAAGGGTGGGGAGCTGAATCTTTCTTT
NA TRBJ1-1 TRBV7-3 TRBD1 CASSPGTALEAFF TGTGCCAGCAGCCCTGGGACAGCCCTTGAAGCTTTCTTT
NA TRBJ1-2 TRBV11-2 NA CASSIGDSIHGYTF TGTGCCAGCAGCATAGGGGATAGCATACATGGCTACACCTTC
few TRBJ2-1 TRBV12-3/TRBV12-4 NA CASIGIGGHNEQFF TGTGCCAGCATTGGTATAGGAGGGCACAATGAGCAGTTCTTC
few TRBJ2-2 TRBV24-1 NA CATSDNMNTGELFF TGTGCCACCAGTGACAACATGAACACCGGGGAGCTGTTTTTT
few TRBJ2-1 TRBV12-3/TRBV12-4 NA CARTSVGNEQFF TGTGCCAGGACCAGCGTCGGGAATGAGCAGTTCTTC
once TRBJ1-4 TRBV6-5 NA CKWTEAEKLFF TGCAAATGGACAGAGGCTGAAAAACTGTTTTTT
many TRBJ1-1 TRBV5-1 TRBD1 CASSATGARDTEAFF TGCGCCAGCAGCGCGACAGGGGCAAGGGACACTGAAGCTTTCTTT
few TRBJ1-1 TRBV7-8 NA CASRPLTVNTEAFF TGTGCCAGCAGGCCATTAACTGTGAACACTGAAGCTTTCTTT
NA TRBJ2-7 TRBV12-3/TRBV12-4 TRBD2 CASSPSSGGAGDQYF TGTGCCAGCAGTCCGTCTAGCGGGGGGGCCGGCGATCAGTACTTC
NA TRBJ2-1 TRBV7-2 NA CASGGQQFF TGTGCCAGCGGGGGGCAGCAGTTCTTC
few TRBJ1-2 TRBV7-6 NA CASSTRAGNGYTF TGTGCCAGCAGCACCCGTGCGGGGAATGGCTACACCTTC
NA TRBJ1-3 TRBV2 NA CASSESTAYSGNTIYF TGTGCCAGCAGTGAATCGACAGCCTACTCTGGAAACACCATATATTTT
NA TRBJ1-2 TRBV12-3/TRBV12-4 NA CASGHDNYGYTF TGTGCCTCGGGACACGATAACTATGGCTACACCTTC
few TRBJ2-7 TRBV5-1 TRBD1 CASRGQGFNEQYF TGCGCCAGCCGTGGACAGGGGTTCAACGAGCAGTACTTC
few TRBJ1-2 TRBV20-1 TRBD1 CSAPRPRQGGYTF TGCAGTGCCCCTAGACCTAGACAGGGTGGCTACACCTTC
many TRBJ2-1 TRBV7-2 TRBD2 CASSKPSGGAYNEQFF TGTGCCAGCAGCAAACCTAGCGGGGGGGCATACAATGAGCAGTTCTTC
many TRBJ2-2 TRBV24-1 TRBD2 CATSGGSGGVSNTGELFF TGTGCCACCAGTGGCGGCAGCGGGGGGGTTTCGAACACCGGGGAGCTGTTTTTT
NA TRBJ2-1 TRBV6-4 NA CASSRGADNEQFF TGTGCCAGCAGTAGGGGGGCCGACAATGAGCAGTTCTTC